This T cell receptor (beta chain) stems from a study of cytomegalovirus exposure and HLA in healthy donors. Study as a whole: The 95 to 150 validation repertoires were produced on the same platform as the 550 to 700 repertoires of the first cohort. This was reported in a later analysis. Study results and caveats: A list of 150 to 200 TCR beta chains associated with cytomegalovirus was given. Rare TCR sequences dominated, though some public TCRs recurred in many donors. The authors confirmed in vitro that three CMV-associated chains were specific for CMV antigens.

Looked up from germline, CDR1 is SGHTA and CDR2 is FQGNSA. V was shortened by 5 bases and J by 4 bases, with 17 bases between the two germline ends. This CDR3 comprises 15 residues. As concerns this clone: What it binds is unknown.

Sequencing used immunoSEQ multiplex PCR; TCRdb keeps in-frame clones, though not all of them. The data contain 40,000 to 55,000 clones, about 90% of them singletons. This sequence was found in a woman younger than 45 in good health and CMV-seronegative. Material for sequencing was PBMCs. The chain is built from TRBV7-2 and TRBJ1-2; D is possibly TRBD1 (5 bases). The CDR3 bases are TGTGCCAGCAGCCCAGGCAGGGTCGCATCCTATGGCTACACCTTC. This encodes CASSPGRVASYGYTF.